Listed below are T cell receptor beta chains from one sample, sequenced in a study of Ad26.COV2.S vaccination and SARS-CoV-2 variants. Using immunoSEQ multiplex PCR, the repertoire was profiled, and TCRdb retains in-frame clones only, with some absent. The repertoire holds hundreds of thousands of clones, with around 90% as singletons. The specimen was peripheral blood, collected in a trial of Ad26.COV2.S vaccine versus placebo. The receptors stem from a person between 18 and 65 years old who received the Ad26.COV2.S COVID-19 vaccine or a placebo. Each CDR3 is given with its conserved first and last residue. Fields, in order: D gene, clone size, J gene, V gene, CDR3 protein, CDR3 DNA. A D gene is named only where the DNA matches it firmly. The size entry is marked missing in some rows and otherwise reads once, few, many or a size class.

D gene: -
clone size: -
J gene: TRBJ1-6
V gene: TRBV4-1
CDR3 protein: CASSQGTASPLHF
CDR3 DNA: TGCGCCAGCAGCCAAGGGACCGCTTCACCCCTCCACTTT

D gene: -
clone size: few
J gene: TRBJ1-2
V gene: TRBV2
CDR3 protein: CASSERGNNYGYTF
CDR3 DNA: TGTGCCAGCAGTGAAAGGGGGAATAACTATGGCTACACCTTC

D gene: -
clone size: -
J gene: TRBJ1-5
V gene: TRBV11-2
CDR3 protein: CASSATGNQPQHF
CDR3 DNA: TGTGCCAGCAGCGCTACGGGGAATCAGCCCCAGCATTTT

D gene: TRBD1
clone size: -
J gene: TRBJ1-1
V gene: TRBV30
CDR3 protein: CAWSARGGNTEAFF
CDR3 DNA: TGTGCCTGGAGTGCCAGGGGGGGGAACACTGAAGCTTTCTTT

D gene: TRBD1
clone size: -
J gene: TRBJ1-3
V gene: TRBV5-1
CDR3 protein: CASGPTGGNTIYF
CDR3 DNA: TGCGCCAGCGGCCCGACAGGGGGAAACACCATATATTTT

D gene: -
clone size: -
J gene: TRBJ2-7
V gene: TRBV2
CDR3 protein: CASSDSQEPVSYEQYF
CDR3 DNA: TGTGCCAGCAGTGACTCCCAGGAACCAGTATCCTACGAGCAGTACTTC

D gene: -
clone size: few
J gene: TRBJ1-5
V gene: TRBV6-2/TRBV6-3
CDR3 protein: CASSWTSLTYQPQHF
CDR3 DNA: TGTGCCAGCAGCTGGACAAGTCTCACTTATCAGCCCCAGCATTTT

D gene: TRBD1
clone size: -
J gene: TRBJ1-1
V gene: TRBV5-1
CDR3 protein: CASSSPGQSQMNTEAFF
CDR3 DNA: TGCGCCAGCAGTTCTCCGGGACAGAGTCAGATGAACACTGAAGCTTTCTTT

D gene: -
clone size: -
J gene: TRBJ2-3
V gene: TRBV10-3
CDR3 protein: CAISGSTDTQYF
CDR3 DNA: TGTGCCATCAGTGGCTCCACAGATACGCAGTATTTT

D gene: -
clone size: -
J gene: TRBJ1-1
V gene: TRBV12-5
CDR3 protein: CASGFDRYTEAFF
CDR3 DNA: TGTGCTAGTGGTTTTGACAGGTACACTGAAGCTTTCTTT

D gene: -
clone size: -
J gene: TRBJ1-4
V gene: TRBV30
CDR3 protein: CAWRAGGASEKLFF
CDR3 DNA: TGTGCCTGGAGGGCGGGAGGTGCTAGCGAAAAACTGTTTTTT

D gene: -
clone size: -
J gene: TRBJ1-2
V gene: TRBV19
CDR3 protein: CASSPPGYGYTF
CDR3 DNA: TGTGCCAGTAGTCCCCCAGGCTATGGCTACACCTTC

D gene: -
clone size: -
J gene: TRBJ2-3
V gene: TRBV5-1
CDR3 protein: CASSPGQPTDTQYF
CDR3 DNA: TGCGCCAGCAGTCCGGGACAACCGACAGATACGCAGTATTTT

D gene: -
clone size: -
J gene: TRBJ2-1
V gene: TRBV7-9
CDR3 protein: CASSFDGRWVEQFF
CDR3 DNA: TGTGCCAGCAGCTTCGACGGACGGTGGGTTGAGCAGTTCTTC

D gene: -
clone size: -
J gene: TRBJ2-1
V gene: TRBV7-7
CDR3 protein: CASSPYRSPLSEQFF
CDR3 DNA: TGTGCCAGCAGCCCCTATAGGTCCCCTCTCAGTGAGCAGTTCTTC

D gene: -
clone size: -
J gene: TRBJ2-1
V gene: TRBV6-5
CDR3 protein: CASSYGTSHLSDEQFF
CDR3 DNA: TGTGCCAGCAGTTACGGGACTTCCCACCTCTCCGATGAGCAGTTCTTC

D gene: -
clone size: -
J gene: TRBJ2-1
V gene: TRBV18
CDR3 protein: CASSPGTDYNEQFF
CDR3 DNA: TGTGCCAGCTCACCGGGGACCGATTACAATGAGCAGTTCTTC

D gene: -
clone size: -
J gene: TRBJ2-1
V gene: TRBV4-2
CDR3 protein: CASSPNGVAEQFF
CDR3 DNA: TGTGCCAGCAGCCCGAACGGAGTAGCTGAGCAGTTCTTC

D gene: TRBD2
clone size: -
J gene: TRBJ2-3
V gene: TRBV24-1
CDR3 protein: CATSDSPGTSVRVDTQYF
CDR3 DNA: TGTGCCACCAGTGATTCGCCCGGGACTAGCGTTAGGGTAGATACGCAGTATTTT

D gene: TRBD2
clone size: once
J gene: TRBJ2-7
V gene: TRBV7-9
CDR3 protein: CASSLSPGGEQYF
CDR3 DNA: TGTGCCAGCAGCTTAAGTCCGGGGGGAGAGCAGTACTTC